The 32 T cell receptor beta chains below were found in one sample sequenced in a study of beta chain features in type 1 diabetes. Study-level results: There was a moderate but significant shortening of TCRB CDR3s in all four CD4+ subsets of Type 1 diabetes patients.

Sequenced material consisted of expressed TCRB transcripts (all of the isolated RNA was reverse transcribed). Repertoires were generated with immunoSEQ multiplex PCR, while TCRdb's copy carries only in-frame clones and drops some. The data contain about 240,000 clones, approximately 15% of them singletons. Their antigens are not known. Sequenced: naive CD4+ T cells from blood. Receptors originate from a young man with type 1 diabetes.

This clone was picked up a small number of times. CDR3 in amino acids: CASSAIGQGYGYTF. Written as DNA, the CDR3 is TGCGCCAGCAGCGCTATAGGACAGGGCTATGGCTACACCTTC. The chain carries TRBV4-1 and TRBJ1-2, with 8 nucleotides matching TRBD1. CDR3 length: 14 amino acids. Trimming at V came to 5 bases and at J to 4 bases, leaving 6 bases not matched to a gene. The germline V gene has CDR1 MGHRA and CDR2 YSYEKL.

A few counts support this clone. The chain employs TRBV29-1 and TRBJ1-1; the match to TRBD1 covers 8 bases. Germline CDR1 is SQVTM and CDR2 is ANQGSEA. The CDR3 extends over 11 amino acids. For the CDR3, the DNA is TGCAACGGACAGGGGAACACTGAAGCTTTCTTT. Translation gives CNGQGNTEAFF.

This clone was seen a few times. This chain uses TRBV28 with TRBJ2-1; TRBD2 aligns across 12 bases. The V gene's germline CDR1 is MDHEN and CDR2 SYDVKM. V trimming: 5 bases; J trimming: 0 bases; junction bases outside the gene matches: 11. This CDR3 spans 19 amino acids. The CDR3 DNA sequence: TGTGCCAGCAGTCCCACGGGACTAGCGGGTGGGAGCTCCTACAATGAGCAGTTCTTC. Translated: CASSPTGLAGGSSYNEQFF. Complete variable domain (other parts from reference TRBV28 and TRBJ2-1): DVKVTQSSRYLVKRTGEKVFLECVQDMDHENMFWYRQDPGLGLRLIYFSYDVKMKEKGDIPEGYSVSREKKERFSLILESASTNQTSMYLCASSPTGLAGGSSYNEQFFGPGTRLTVL.

The chain combines TRBV7-9 with TRBJ2-3; TRBD1 might be the D (6 bases). The V gene lost 2 bases and the J gene lost 1 base, with 10 bases spanning the gap. CDR3 size: 15 residues. Germline CDR1 SEHNR, CDR2 FQNEAQ (reference sequence). The CDR3 coding sequence is TGTGCCAGCAGCTTATTCGCAGGGGGCACAGATACGCAGTATTTT. Translated: CASSLFAGGTDTQYF.

This chain links TRBV2 with TRBJ2-3; 12 bases map to TRBD2. The length of the CDR3 is 15 residues. The trim removed 6 bases at V and 3 bases at J, leaving 4 bases unmatched. Germline assignment: CDR1 SNHLY and CDR2 FYNNEI. CDR3 DNA sequence: TGTGCCAGCAGATTGGGACTAGCGGGTACAGATACGCAGTATTTT. Translating it yields CASRLGLAGTDTQYF.

Worth noting for this clone: The sample carries other DNA sequences with the same CDR3. The V gene is TRBV5-1, the J gene TRBJ2-5; D gene unclear. Germline V gene data show CDR1 as SGHRS and CDR2 as YFSETQ. The length of the CDR3 is 13 residues. V lost 3 bases to trimming and J lost 4 bases, with 10 bases between them. The CDR3 region has the DNA TGCGCCAGCAGCTCGACTGTGGGAGAGACCCAGTACTTC. Translating gives CASSSTVGETQYF.

V usage is TRBV5-1 and J usage is TRBJ2-1; TRBD1 might be the D (6 bases). This CDR3 is 14 amino acids long. CDR1 is SGHRS, CDR2 YFSETQ, per germline. With 0 bases removed from V and 8 bases from J, the gap between germline ends came to 12 bases. The CDR3 region has the DNA TGCGCCAGCAGCTTGGGACAGGATACGGATGAGCAGTTCTTC. Protein: CASSLGQDTDEQFF.

This clone turned up a few times. The V gene is TRBV6-5, the J gene TRBJ2-4, with 8 bases identical to TRBD1. The CDR3 contains 14 residues. V lost 4 bases and J lost 5; bases outside the gene matches: 4. From germline, CDR1 is MNHEY and CDR2 SVGAGI. DNA of the CDR3: TGTGCCAGCAGTTTCCCGGGACAGGAAAACATTCAGTACTTC. Encoded protein: CASSFPGQENIQYF.

This clone was detected only a few times. The V and J genes are TRBV11-3 and TRBJ1-1; D gene ambiguous. Germline V gene data show CDR1 as SGHNT and CDR2 as YENEEA. This CDR3 contains 16 residues. Trimming took 3 bases from V and 1 from J, leaving 15 bases between them. The CDR3 sequence is CASSFGTGNRNTEAFF. The CDR3 bases are TGTGCCAGCAGCTTCGGAACGGGAAATCGGAACACTGAAGCTTTCTTT.

This clone has only a few counts. The chain uses TRBV29-1 and TRBJ2-3; 8 bases fit TRBD2. The germline CDR1 and CDR2 sequences are SQVTM and ANQGSEA. The length of the CDR3 is 20 residues. Losses at the gene ends were 6 bases for V and 7 bases for J; bases not matched to a gene: 30. CDR3 DNA: TGCAGCGTCGCGAAGGTCACAGGGATGAACTGGCGGGAGGAGTTGCATACGCAGTATTTT. It is translated as CSVAKVTGMNWREELHTQYF.

The rearrangement joins TRBV30 to TRBJ2-7, with D perhaps matching TRBD2 (6 bases). Trimming shortened V by 1 base and J by 7 bases, and 17 bases separated the two germline ends. Per the germline V gene, CDR1 is GTSNPN and CDR2 is SVGIG (reference sequence). This CDR3 region has 14 residues. CDR3 coding DNA: TGTGCCTGGAGTGATAAAGCGCGGGGTCGGGAGCAGTACTTC. It codes for CAWSDKARGREQYF.

V usage is TRBV25-1 and J usage is TRBJ2-2; 9 bases align to TRBD1. CDR1 and CDR2 (germline): MGHDK, SYGVNS. The V and J ends lost 6 bases and 1 base, in that order; junction bases with no gene match: 9. CDR3 size: 17 residues. CDR3 DNA sequence: TGTGCCAGCAGGCCGCGGCTGGGACAGGGGAACACCGGGGAGCTGTTTTTT. Translated: CASRPRLGQGNTGELFF.

This clone was observed a few times. V and J are TRBV6-6 and TRBJ1-1; the D is unclear. CDR1 and CDR2 from the germline V gene are MNHNY and SVGAGI (reference sequence). Trimming shortened V by 0 bases and J by 4 bases, and 6 bases separated the two germline ends. CDR3 length equals 13 residues. The CDR3 here is CASSYSTGTEAFF. The CDR3 DNA sequence: TGTGCCAGCAGTTACTCGACTGGCACTGAAGCTTTCTTT.

This clone was seen only a few times. The gene calls are TRBV27 and TRBJ1-2; perhaps TRBD1 as D (5 bases). With 4 bases removed from V and 4 bases from J, the gap between germline ends came to 19 bases. In germline, CDR1 is MNHEY, CDR2 SMNVEV (reference sequence). CDR3 length: 16 residues. The CDR3 coding sequence is TGTGCCAGCAGTTCCCATATGGGGGAGGGGATCTATGGCTACACCTTC. Its protein product is CASSSHMGEGIYGYTF.

This chain uses TRBV4-3 with TRBJ1-4, with D unclear. Looked up from germline, CDR1 is LGHNA and CDR2 is YSLEER. V was trimmed by 1 base and J by 1 base, leaving 7 bases between them. This CDR3 has 15 residues. Here the CDR3 reads CASSQGTKTNEKLFF. CDR3 in DNA: TGCGCCAGCAGCCAAGGAACAAAAACTAATGAAAAACTGTTTTTT.

The chain employs TRBV2 and TRBJ2-5, with D possibly TRBD1 on 5 matching bases. Trimming took off 6 bases at V and 5 bases at J, with 13 bases between the two ends. The CDR3 is made up of 13 amino acids. Germline lookup yields CDR1 SNHLY and CDR2 FYNNEI. The CDR3 here is CASRGRGRETQYF. The DNA of the CDR3 is TGTGCCAGCAGGGGGCGAGGTCGGGAGACCCAGTACTTC.

The V and J genes are TRBV7-2 and TRBJ2-7; 7 bases align to TRBD1. With V trimmed by 8 bases and J by 1 base, 11 bases remained unmatched. CDR3 size: 15 residues. The germline gives CDR1 SGHTA, CDR2 FQGNSA. The DNA of the CDR3 is TGTGCCAGCTCTCGTGTAGGGACAGATTCCTACGAGCAGTACTTC. Translation: CASSRVGTDSYEQYF.

The rearrangement joins TRBV18 to TRBJ2-2; D remains unclear. V was cut by 3 bases and J by 1 base, with 6 bases left in between. Germline-derived CDR1 and CDR2 are KGHSH and LQKENI. The CDR3 is made up of 14 amino acids. The CDR3 here is CASSPLRNTGELFF. Written as DNA, the CDR3 is TGTGCCAGCTCACCTCTGAGGAACACCGGGGAGCTGTTTTTT.

The chain has TRBV5-1 and TRBJ1-2; TRBD1 matches 9 bases. Losses at the gene ends were 4 bases for V and 3 bases for J; bases not matched to a gene: 7. This CDR3 spans 15 amino acids. CDR1 is SGHRS and CDR2 is YFSETQ in the germline V gene. CDR3 residues: CASSRWDRADYGYTF. The CDR3 DNA is TGCGCCAGCAGCCGATGGGACAGGGCAGACTATGGCTACACCTTC.

This clone has only a few counts. The chain couples TRBV5-4 to TRBJ2-1; TRBD2 matches at 8 bases. The CDR3 has 15 residues. Germline-derived CDR1 and CDR2 are SGHNT and YYREEE (reference sequence). J gave up 3 bases and V 5 bases, and 7 bases lay outside the gene matches. This CDR3 reads CASSFRGGRYNEQFF. In DNA form, the CDR3 reads TGTGCCAGCAGTTTTCGGGGGGGCCGCTACAATGAGCAGTTCTTC.

In regard to this clone: A read error may produce the germline difference seen at one junction end. The V gene is TRBV18, the J gene TRBJ2-3, with D perhaps matching TRBD1 (5 bases). The CDR3 spans 14 residues. Germline V gives CDR1 KGHSH, CDR2 LQKENI. This chain's CDR3 is CASSPRQGTDTQYF. CDR3 bases: TGTGCCAGCTCACCGCGGCAGGGCACGGATACGCAGTATTTT.

The CDR3 reads CASSVDRGQKAFF. The CDR3 DNA follows: TGTGCCAGCAGTGTTGACAGGGGGCAGAAGGCTTTCTTT. The chain is built from TRBV2 and TRBJ1-1, with TRBD1 identical over 10 bases. Germline loops: CDR1 SNHLY, CDR2 FYNNEI. Germline trimming cut 4 bases from V and 11 bases from J; bases unmatched to any gene: 7. This CDR3 has 13 amino acids. The full variable domain, completed using reference TRBV2 and TRBJ1-1, is EPEVTQTPSHQVTQMGQEVILRCVPISNHLYFYWYRQILGQKVEFLVSFYNNEISEKSEIFDDQFSVERPDGSNFTLKIRSTKLEDSAMYFCASSVDRGQKAFFGQGTRLTVV.

This clone was counted only a few times. V and J are TRBV18 and TRBJ2-5; 7 bases line up with TRBD1. Germline-derived CDR1 and CDR2 are KGHSH and LQKENI. The CDR3 has 20 residues. With 3 bases clipped from V and 3 bases from J, the junction kept 22 bases outside the gene matches. The DNA for the CDR3 is TGTGCCAGCTCACCCCAATATGCCCCACTCAACAGGGGACCGAAAGAGACCCAGTACTTC. Its protein is CASSPQYAPLNRGPKETQYF. Based on the CDR3 plus reference TRBV18 and TRBJ2-5, the full variable domain is NAGVMQNPRHLVRRRGQEARLRCSPMKGHSHVYWYRQLPEEGLKFMVYLQKENIIDESGMPKERFSAEFPKEGPSILRIQQVVRGDSAAYFCASSPQYAPLNRGPKETQYFGPGTRLLVL.

This rearrangement joins TRBV2 to TRBJ1-1; D gene ambiguous. The CDR3 extends over 11 amino acids. The germline CDR1 and CDR2 sequences are SNHLY and FYNNEI. V gave up 7 bases and J gave up 1 base, with 4 bases separating them. The CDR3 sequence: CASTGNTEAFF. The CDR3 DNA reads TGTGCCAGCACAGGGAACACTGAAGCTTTCTTT.

V usage is TRBV7-2 and J usage is TRBJ2-5; 13 nucleotides agree with TRBD2. V lost 3 bases and J lost 5; bases outside the gene matches: 3. The CDR3 is 15 amino acids. Germline V gene data show CDR1 as SGHTA and CDR2 as FQGNSA. DNA of the CDR3: TGTGCCAGCAGCTTGGGACTAGCGGGATACGAGACCCAGTACTTC. Protein sequence: CASSLGLAGYETQYF.

This clone was found a few times. This rearrangement joins TRBV18 to TRBJ2-5; no definite D call. V lost 6 bases to trimming and J lost 5 bases, with 19 bases between them. Germline assignment: CDR1 KGHSH and CDR2 LQKENI. CDR3 length: 15 residues. CDR3 amino acids: CASSPDLSMSETQYF. CDR3 nucleotides: TGTGCCAGCTCGCCTGACTTGTCGATGAGCGAGACCCAGTACTTC.

This clone showed up just a few times. V gene TRBV6-1 combines with J gene TRBJ1-1; D remains ambiguous. This CDR3 is built from 14 residues. The germline gives CDR1 MNHNS, CDR2 SASEGT. V lost 5 bases and J 0 bases, leaving 10 bases between the germline ends. CDR3 region: CASSLLDMNTEAFF. CDR3 coding DNA: TGTGCCAGCAGTTTATTAGACATGAACACTGAAGCTTTCTTT.

There are a few counts of this clone. The J gene is TRBJ2-5, the V gene TRBV25-1, with D possibly matching TRBD1 (5 bases). V lost 6 bases and J lost 4, with 15 bases in between. This CDR3 is built from 14 residues. CDR1 and CDR2 from the germline V gene are MGHDK and SYGVNS. The DNA for the CDR3 is TGTGCCAGCAGCCATCAGGGCCTGGGAGAGACCCAGTACTTC. Protein: CASSHQGLGETQYF.

V is TRBV18 and J is TRBJ2-1; 7 nucleotides line up with TRBD1. CDR1 is KGHSH and CDR2 is LQKENI in the germline V gene. The CDR3 length is 16 residues. V lost 3 bases to trimming and J lost 4 bases; unmatched junction nucleotides: 9. The CDR3 DNA is TGTGCCAGCTCACCCCGACAGGGTCCATCATACAATGAGCAGTTCTTC. This gives the protein CASSPRQGPSYNEQFF.

This clone was found a few times. The chain has TRBV10-2 and TRBJ1-5; 7 bases agree with TRBD1. CDR1 and CDR2 (germline): WSHSY, SAAADI. The CDR3 loop spans 15 amino acids. Germline trimming cut 3 bases from V and 1 base from J; bases unmatched to any gene: 3. CDR3 DNA: TGCGCCAGCAGTGACGGGACAGCGAGCAATCAGCCCCAGCATTTT. This gives the protein CASSDGTASNQPQHF.

This chain uses TRBV19 with TRBJ1-5; maybe TRBD1 (6 bases). V shed 5 bases and J shed 6 bases, with 17 bases lying between them. This CDR3 is built from 15 residues. Looked up from germline, CDR1 is LNHDA and CDR2 is SQIVND (reference sequence). This CDR3 is CASSPRGGRLQPQHF. As DNA, the CDR3 is TGTGCCAGTAGTCCCCGGGGGGGGCGCCTTCAGCCCCAGCATTTT.

This clone was recorded at least ten times. The chain uses TRBV29-1 and TRBJ2-6; TRBD2 might be the D (5 bases). Trimming cost V 6 bases and J 3 bases, with 9 bases left between them. The germline gives CDR1 SQVTM, CDR2 ANQGSEA. This CDR3 is built from 13 residues. The CDR3 is CSVRDIGANVLTF. In nucleotides, the CDR3 is TGCAGCGTCCGGGATATTGGGGCCAACGTCCTGACTTTC.